This TCR beta chain was captured by sequencing in a study of blood T cell repertoires in COVID-19. The data were produced by immunoSEQ multiplex PCR, yet TCRdb's version contains in-frame clones alone and is incomplete. The profile covers roughly 190,000 clones, with roughly 86% appearing a single time and around 23% taken by the ten largest. Germline V gene data show CDR1 as SNHLY and CDR2 as FYNNEI. The V gene lost 4 bases and the J gene lost 2 bases, with 9 bases spanning the gap. The CDR3 is 14 amino acids. J is TRBJ1-5 and V is TRBV2; D may be TRBD1 (5 bases). The sequenced sample was PBMCs or T cells enriched from blood (not recorded which). The source of this sequence is a woman in her thirties or forties in a cohort exposed to, infected with or recovered from COVID-19 (not recorded which). The CDR3 protein is CASSGGWGNQPQHF. For the CDR3, the DNA is TGTGCCAGCAGTGGGGGCTGGGGCAATCAGCCCCAGCATTTT.